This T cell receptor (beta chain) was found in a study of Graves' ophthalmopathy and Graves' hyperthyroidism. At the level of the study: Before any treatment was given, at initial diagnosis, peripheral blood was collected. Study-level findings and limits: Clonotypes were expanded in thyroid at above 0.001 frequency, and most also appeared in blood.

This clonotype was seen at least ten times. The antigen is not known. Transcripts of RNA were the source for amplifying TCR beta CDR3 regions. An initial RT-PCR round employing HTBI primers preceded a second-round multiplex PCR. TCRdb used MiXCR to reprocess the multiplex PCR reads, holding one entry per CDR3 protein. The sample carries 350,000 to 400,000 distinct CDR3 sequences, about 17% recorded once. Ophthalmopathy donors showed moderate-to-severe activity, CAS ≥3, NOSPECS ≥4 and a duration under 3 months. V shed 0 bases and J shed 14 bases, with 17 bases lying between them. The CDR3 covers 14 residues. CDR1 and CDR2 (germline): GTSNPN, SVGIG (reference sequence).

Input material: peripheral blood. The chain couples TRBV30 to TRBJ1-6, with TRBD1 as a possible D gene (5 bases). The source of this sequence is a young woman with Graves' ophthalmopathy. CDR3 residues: CAWSVPGRERTLHF. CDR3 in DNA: TGTGCCTGGAGTGTACCGGGACGGGAGCGAACCCTCCACTTT.